These 9 T cell receptor beta chains share one sample of origin, sequenced in a study of T-cell memory formation after mild COVID-19. TCRdb recomputed calls from the 5' RACE reads with MiXCR, one row per CDR3 protein. The table lists 90,000 to 120,000 distinct CDR3 sequences, 18% of them singletons. The sequencing sample was made of PBMCs or a T cell subset sorted from them (not recorded which). The origin of the receptors is a man between 18 and 35 years old who had mild COVID-19 (a few samples of this study predate the infection). Cell type and time point are not known.

The CDR3: CASSLQTENTEAFF. In DNA, the CDR3 is TGCGCCAGCAGCCTACAGACAGAGAACACTGAAGCTTTCTTT. This rearrangement joins TRBV5-1 to TRBJ1-1; tentatively, D is TRBD1 (5 bases). The V gene's germline CDR1 is SGHRS and CDR2 YFSETQ. Between the trimmed V and J ends, which lost 4 bases and 1 base, there was a span of 11 bases. This CDR3 contains 14 residues.

This clonotype was seen more than once but under ten times. This chain links TRBV11-1 with TRBJ1-5, with 7 bases aligning to TRBD1. This CDR3 comprises 17 residues. Germline lookup yields CDR1 SGHAT and CDR2 FQDESV (reference sequence). V trimming: 5 bases; J trimming: 7 bases; junction bases outside the gene matches: 17. CDR3 DNA sequence: TGTGCCAGCAGCACGGGGGCGACAGGGAGTTTTGAGCAGCCCCAGCATTTT. It is translated as CASSTGATGSFEQPQHF.

J is TRBJ2-3 and V is TRBV7-3; TRBD2 might be the D (6 bases). The V and J ends lost 4 bases and 6 bases respectively, with 14 bases between them. CDR1 and CDR2 (germline): SGHTA, FQGTGA. The CDR3 totals 14 residues. In DNA form, the CDR3 reads TGTGCCAGCAGCTCGGGCTCGGGGGTCGATACGCAGTATTTT. Protein sequence: CASSSGSGVDTQYF.

The rearrangement uses TRBV19 and TRBJ2-5; D may correspond to TRBD1 or TRBD2 (6 bases each). The V and J ends lost 7 bases and 5 bases respectively, with 14 bases between them. The CDR3 length is 13 residues. CDR1 LNHDA and CDR2 SQIVND come from the germline V gene (reference sequence). The CDR3 coding sequence is TGTGCCAGTAATGGGGGGCCGTCGGAGACCCAGTACTTC. It is translated as CASNGGPSETQYF.

This clonotype was detected only a few times. V and J are TRBV7-9 and TRBJ2-7, with D possibly TRBD1 on 5 matching bases. Germline CDR1 is SEHNR and CDR2 is FQNEAQ (reference sequence). Trimming pared 3 bases from V and 3 bases from J, leaving 6 bases between. The CDR3 consists of 12 residues. Written as DNA, the CDR3 is TGTGCCAGCAGCTTGCAGGGCTACGAGCAGTACGTC. Its translation is CASSLQGYEQYV.

CDR3 nucleotides: TGCAGTGCTGGGGGGCTTACCGGGGAGCTGTTTTTT. Its protein is CSAGGLTGELFF. The genes are TRBV20-1 and TRBJ2-2; D possibly uses TRBD1 or TRBD2 (6 bases each). The CDR3 length is 12 residues. CDR1 and CDR2 from the germline V gene are DFQATT and SNEGSKA (reference sequence). V shed 5 bases and J shed 5 bases, with 9 bases lying between them.

The V gene is TRBV2, the J gene TRBJ2-4; perhaps TRBD2 as D (6 bases). V lost 6 bases and J 9 bases, leaving 9 bases between the germline ends. This CDR3 spans 11 amino acids. Germline-derived CDR1 and CDR2 are SNHLY and FYNNEI. CDR3 DNA sequence: TGTGCCAGCAGAGGAGGGCCCATTCAGTACTTC. Translation: CASRGGPIQYF.

A few counts support this clonotype. V and J are TRBV20-1 and TRBJ2-3; 9 bases fit TRBD1. The V gene end was trimmed by 3 bases and the J gene end by 7 bases; junction bases not matched to a gene: 8. Per germline, CDR1 DFQATT and CDR2 SNEGSKA (reference sequence). The CDR3 covers 14 residues. The CDR3, as DNA: TGCAGTGCTAGGAGCACAGGGGGCATGTATACGCAGTATTTT. Protein sequence: CSARSTGGMYTQYF.

This clonotype has a handful of counts. The chain is built from TRBV3-1 and TRBJ2-3, with D perhaps TRBD1 (6 bases). V lost 0 bases to trimming and J lost 0 bases, with 13 bases between them. The germline V gene has CDR1 LGHDT and CDR2 YNNKEL (reference sequence). The CDR3 runs 17 residues. For the CDR3, the DNA is TGTGCCAGCAGCCAAGAAGATCAGGGGCCCAGCACAGATACGCAGTATTTT. This gives the protein CASSQEDQGPSTDTQYF.